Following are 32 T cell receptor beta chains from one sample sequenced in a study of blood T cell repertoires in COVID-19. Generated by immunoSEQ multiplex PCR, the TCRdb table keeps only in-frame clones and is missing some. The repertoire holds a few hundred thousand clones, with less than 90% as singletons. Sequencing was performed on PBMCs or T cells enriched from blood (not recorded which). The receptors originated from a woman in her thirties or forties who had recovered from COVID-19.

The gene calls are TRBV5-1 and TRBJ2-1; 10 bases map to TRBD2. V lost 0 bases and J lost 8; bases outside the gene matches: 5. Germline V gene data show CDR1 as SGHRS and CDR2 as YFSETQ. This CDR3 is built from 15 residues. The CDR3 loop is CASSLVLAGDDEQFF. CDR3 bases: TGCGCCAGCAGCTTGGTCCTAGCGGGAGACGATGAGCAGTTCTTC.

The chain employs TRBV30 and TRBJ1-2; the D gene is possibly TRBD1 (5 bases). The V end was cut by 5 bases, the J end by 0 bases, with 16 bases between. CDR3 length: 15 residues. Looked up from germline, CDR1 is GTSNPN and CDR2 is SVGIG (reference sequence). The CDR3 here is CAWDKTAKANYGYTF. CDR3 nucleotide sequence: TGTGCCTGGGACAAGACAGCCAAAGCTAACTATGGCTACACCTTC.

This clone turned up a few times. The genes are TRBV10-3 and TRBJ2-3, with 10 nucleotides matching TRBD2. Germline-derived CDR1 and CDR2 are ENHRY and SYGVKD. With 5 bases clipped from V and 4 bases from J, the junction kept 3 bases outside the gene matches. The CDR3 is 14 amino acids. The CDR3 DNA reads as TGTGCCATCAGTCCGGGACTAGCGTCAGATACGCAGTATTTT. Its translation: CAISPGLASDTQYF.

The CDR3 DNA is TGTGCCAGCAGTGTGTACAGCTCTGGAAACACCATATATTTT. Residues: CASSVYSSGNTIYF. V is TRBV28 and J is TRBJ1-3; D is unresolved. The CDR3 runs to 14 residues. CDR1 and CDR2 (germline): MDHEN, SYDVKM. The ends were cut back, 5 bases at V and 0 bases at J, with 8 bases in the middle.

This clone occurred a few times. CDR3 amino acids: CASAAGRGSSYEQYF. In DNA, the CDR3 is TGTGCCAGTGCCGCGGGCAGGGGGAGCTCCTACGAGCAGTACTTC. The chain employs TRBV6-5 and TRBJ2-7; TRBD1 agrees at 7 bases. V was pared by 9 bases and J by 0 bases, with 11 bases of the junction left unmatched. This CDR3 contains 15 residues. The germline CDR1 and CDR2 sequences are MNHEY and SVGAGI.

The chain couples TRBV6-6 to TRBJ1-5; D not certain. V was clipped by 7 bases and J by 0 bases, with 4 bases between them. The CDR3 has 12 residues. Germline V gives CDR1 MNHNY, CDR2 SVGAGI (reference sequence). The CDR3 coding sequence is TGTGCCAGCACCCTTAGCAATCAGCCCCAGCATTTT. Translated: CASTLSNQPQHF.

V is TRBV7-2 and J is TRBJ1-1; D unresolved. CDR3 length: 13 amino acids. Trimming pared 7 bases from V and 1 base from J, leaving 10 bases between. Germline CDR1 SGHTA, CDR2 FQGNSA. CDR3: CASKRQENTEAFF. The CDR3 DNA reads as TGTGCCAGCAAAAGGCAGGAGAACACTGAAGCTTTCTTT.

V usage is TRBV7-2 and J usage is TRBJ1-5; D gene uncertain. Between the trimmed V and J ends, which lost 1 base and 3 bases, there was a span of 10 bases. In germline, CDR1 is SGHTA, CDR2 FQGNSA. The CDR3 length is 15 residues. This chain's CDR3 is CASSLGQTYNQPQHF. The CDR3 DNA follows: TGTGCCAGCAGCTTAGGCCAGACTTACAATCAGCCCCAGCATTTT.

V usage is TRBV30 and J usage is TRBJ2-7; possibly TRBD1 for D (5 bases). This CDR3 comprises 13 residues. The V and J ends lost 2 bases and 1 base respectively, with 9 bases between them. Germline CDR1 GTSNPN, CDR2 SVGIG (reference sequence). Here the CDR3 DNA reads TGTGCCTGGAGTACAGGCCTTTCCTACGAGCAGTACTTC. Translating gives CAWSTGLSYEQYF.

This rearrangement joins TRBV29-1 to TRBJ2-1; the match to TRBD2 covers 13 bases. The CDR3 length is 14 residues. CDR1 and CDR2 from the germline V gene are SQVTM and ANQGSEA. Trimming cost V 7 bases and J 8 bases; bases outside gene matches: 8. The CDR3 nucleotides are TGCAGCGCCCCGGGACTAGCGGGATACGATGAGCAGTTCTTC. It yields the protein CSAPGLAGYDEQFF.

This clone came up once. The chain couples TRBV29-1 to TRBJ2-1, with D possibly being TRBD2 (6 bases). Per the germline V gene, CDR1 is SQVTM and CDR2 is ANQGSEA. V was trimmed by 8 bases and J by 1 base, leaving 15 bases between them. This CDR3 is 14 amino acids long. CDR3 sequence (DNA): TGCAGCTCCACTCGGGGGATATCCTACAATGAGCAGTTCTTC. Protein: CSSTRGISYNEQFF.

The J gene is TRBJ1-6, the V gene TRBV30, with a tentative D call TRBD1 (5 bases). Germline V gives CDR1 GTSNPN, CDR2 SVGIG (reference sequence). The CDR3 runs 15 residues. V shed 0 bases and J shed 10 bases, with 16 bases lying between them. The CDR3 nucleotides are TGTGCCTGGAGTGTTTTCGGGCAGGGTAGATCACCCCTCCACTTT. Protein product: CAWSVFGQGRSPLHF. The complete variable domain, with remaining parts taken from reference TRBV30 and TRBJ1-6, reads SQTIHQWPATLVQPVGSPLSLECTVEGTSNPNLYWYRQAAGRGLQLLFYSVGIGQISSEVPQNLSASRPQDRQFILSSKKLLLSDSGFYLCAWSVFGQGRSPLHFGNGTRLTVT.

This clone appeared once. The CDR3 loop is CSVGGTGGTHEQYF. CDR3 in DNA: TGCAGCGTTGGCGGGACAGGAGGAACTCACGAGCAGTACTTC. This sequence joins TRBV29-1 and TRBJ2-7; TRBD1 agrees at 8 bases. CDR3 length: 14 residues. Germline lookup yields CDR1 SQVTM and CDR2 ANQGSEA. The trim removed 4 bases at V and 5 bases at J, leaving 10 bases unmatched.

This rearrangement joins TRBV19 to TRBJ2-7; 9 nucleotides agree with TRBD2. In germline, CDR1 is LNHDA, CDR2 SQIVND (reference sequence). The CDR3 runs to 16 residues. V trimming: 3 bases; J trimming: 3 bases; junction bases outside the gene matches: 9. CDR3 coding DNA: TGTGCCAGTAGTATCCTTCCAGCGGGAGGAAACTACGAGCAGTACGTC. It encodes CASSILPAGGNYEQYV.

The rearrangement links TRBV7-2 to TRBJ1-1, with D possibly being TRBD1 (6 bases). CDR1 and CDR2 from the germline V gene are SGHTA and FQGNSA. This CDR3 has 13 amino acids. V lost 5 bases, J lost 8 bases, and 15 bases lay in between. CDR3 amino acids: CASSEGLQGEAFF. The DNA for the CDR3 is TGTGCCAGCAGCGAAGGGTTACAGGGAGAAGCTTTCTTT. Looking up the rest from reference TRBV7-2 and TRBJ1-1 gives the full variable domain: GAGVSQSPSNKVTEKGKDVELRCDPISGHTALYWYRQSLGQGLEFLIYFQGNSAPDKSGLPSDRFSAERTGGSVSTLTIQRTQQEDSAVYLCASSEGLQGEAFFGQGTRLTVV.

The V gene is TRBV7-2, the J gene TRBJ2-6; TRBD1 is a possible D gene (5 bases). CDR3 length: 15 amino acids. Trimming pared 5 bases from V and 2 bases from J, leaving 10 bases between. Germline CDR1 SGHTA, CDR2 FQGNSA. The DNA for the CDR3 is TGTGCCAGCAGCGCCCAGGGAACTGGGGCCAACGTCCTGACTTTC. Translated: CASSAQGTGANVLTF.

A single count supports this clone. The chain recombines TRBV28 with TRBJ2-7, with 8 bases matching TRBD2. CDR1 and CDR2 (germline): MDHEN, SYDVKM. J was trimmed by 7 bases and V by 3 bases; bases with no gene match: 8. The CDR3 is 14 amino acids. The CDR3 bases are TGTGCCAGCAGTTTGGTCAGTCGGGGGGGAGAGCAGTACTTC. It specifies CASSLVSRGGEQYF.

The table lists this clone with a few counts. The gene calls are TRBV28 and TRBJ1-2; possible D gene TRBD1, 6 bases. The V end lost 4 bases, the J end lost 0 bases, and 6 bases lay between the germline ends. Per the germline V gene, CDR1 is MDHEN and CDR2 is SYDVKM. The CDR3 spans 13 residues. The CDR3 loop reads CASSWDTNYGYTF. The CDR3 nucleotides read TGTGCCAGCAGTTGGGACACTAACTATGGCTACACCTTC.

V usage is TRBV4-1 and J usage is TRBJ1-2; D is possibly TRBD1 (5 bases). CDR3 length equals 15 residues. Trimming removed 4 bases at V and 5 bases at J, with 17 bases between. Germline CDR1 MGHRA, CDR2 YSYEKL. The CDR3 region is CASSPHKGREYGYTF. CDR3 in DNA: TGCGCCAGCAGCCCCCATAAGGGGAGGGAGTATGGCTACACCTTC.

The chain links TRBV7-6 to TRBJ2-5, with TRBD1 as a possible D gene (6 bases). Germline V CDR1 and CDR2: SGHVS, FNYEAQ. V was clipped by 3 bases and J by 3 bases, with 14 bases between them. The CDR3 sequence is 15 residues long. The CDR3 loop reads CASSFSTAGEETQYF. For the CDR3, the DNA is TGTGCCAGCAGCTTTTCCACCGCAGGGGAAGAGACCCAGTACTTC.

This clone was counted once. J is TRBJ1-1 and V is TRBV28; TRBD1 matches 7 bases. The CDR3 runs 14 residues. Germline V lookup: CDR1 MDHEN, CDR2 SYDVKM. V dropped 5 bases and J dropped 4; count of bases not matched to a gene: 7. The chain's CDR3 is CASSIGGAGTEAFF. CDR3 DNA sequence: TGTGCCAGCAGTATAGGGGGCGCGGGCACTGAAGCTTTCTTT.

In nucleotides, the CDR3 is TGTGCCAGCAGTGAAATGCTAGCGGGAGGGCAAGAGACCCAGTACTTC. It is translated as CASSEMLAGGQETQYF. V and J are TRBV2 and TRBJ2-5, with TRBD2 identical over 12 bases. CDR1 is SNHLY, CDR2 FYNNEI, per germline. There are 16 residues in the CDR3. Trimming at V came to 2 bases and at J to 2 bases, leaving 3 bases not matched to a gene.

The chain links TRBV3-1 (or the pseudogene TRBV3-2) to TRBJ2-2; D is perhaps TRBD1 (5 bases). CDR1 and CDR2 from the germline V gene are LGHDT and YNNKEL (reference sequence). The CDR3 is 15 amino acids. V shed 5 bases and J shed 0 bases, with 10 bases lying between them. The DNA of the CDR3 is TGTGCCAGCAGCTCTCACAGGACGAACACCGGGGAGCTGTTTTTT. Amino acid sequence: CASSSHRTNTGELFF.

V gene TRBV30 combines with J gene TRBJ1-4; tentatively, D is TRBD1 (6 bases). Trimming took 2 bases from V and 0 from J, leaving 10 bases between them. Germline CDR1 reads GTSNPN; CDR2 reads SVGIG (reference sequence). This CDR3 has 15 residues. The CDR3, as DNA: TGTGCCTGGAGTACAGGACAGACAACTAATGAAAAACTGTTTTTT. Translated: CAWSTGQTTNEKLFF.

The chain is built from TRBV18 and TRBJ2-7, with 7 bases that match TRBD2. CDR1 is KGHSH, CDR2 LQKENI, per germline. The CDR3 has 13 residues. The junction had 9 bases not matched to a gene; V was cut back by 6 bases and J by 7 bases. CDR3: CASSVGGPGEQYV. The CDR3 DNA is TGTGCCAGCTCCGTGGGAGGGCCGGGGGAGCAGTACGTC.

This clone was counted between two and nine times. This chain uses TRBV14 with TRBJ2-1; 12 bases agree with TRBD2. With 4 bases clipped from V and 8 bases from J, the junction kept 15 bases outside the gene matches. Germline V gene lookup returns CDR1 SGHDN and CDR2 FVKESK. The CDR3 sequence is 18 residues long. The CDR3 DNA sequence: TGTGCCAGCAGCCCTCCTTTCGGGCTAGCGGGAGGGGGCGATGAGCAGTTCTTC. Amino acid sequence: CASSPPFGLAGGGDEQFF.

CDR3 region: CASSVTPSYEQYF. As DNA, the CDR3 is TGTGCCAGCAGTGTAACACCCTCCTACGAGCAGTACTTC. V and J are TRBV13 and TRBJ2-7; no firm D call. V gave up 6 bases and J gave up 0 bases, with 9 bases separating them. CDR3 length: 13 residues. CDR1 PRHDT and CDR2 FYEKMQ come from the germline V gene (reference sequence).

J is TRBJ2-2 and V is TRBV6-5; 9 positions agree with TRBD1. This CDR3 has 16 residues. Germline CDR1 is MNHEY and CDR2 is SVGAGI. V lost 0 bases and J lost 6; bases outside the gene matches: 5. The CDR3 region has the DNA TGTGCCAGCAGTTACTCGAACAGGGGGCTGGCCGGGGAGCTGTTTTTT. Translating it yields CASSYSNRGLAGELFF.

The chain's CDR3 is CAWSEVRTRAFF. For the CDR3, the DNA is TGTGCCTGGAGTGAAGTACGAACTAGGGCTTTCTTT. This rearrangement joins TRBV30 to TRBJ1-1, with D unclear. In germline, CDR1 is GTSNPN, CDR2 SVGIG (reference sequence). V lost 1 base and J 11 bases, leaving 14 bases between the germline ends. The CDR3 sequence is 12 residues long.

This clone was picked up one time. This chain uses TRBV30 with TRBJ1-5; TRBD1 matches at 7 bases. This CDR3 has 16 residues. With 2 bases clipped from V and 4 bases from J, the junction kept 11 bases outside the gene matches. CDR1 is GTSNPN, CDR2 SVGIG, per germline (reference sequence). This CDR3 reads CAWSRTGRPMNQPQHF. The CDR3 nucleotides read TGTGCCTGGAGTAGGACAGGCAGACCTATGAATCAGCCCCAGCATTTT.

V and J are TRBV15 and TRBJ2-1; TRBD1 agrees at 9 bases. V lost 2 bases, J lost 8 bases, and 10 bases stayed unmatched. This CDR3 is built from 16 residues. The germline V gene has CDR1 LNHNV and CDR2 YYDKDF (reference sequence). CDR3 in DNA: TGTGCCACCAGCAGATCGGGTGACAGGGGGTACTATGAGCAGTTCTTC. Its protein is CATSRSGDRGYYEQFF.

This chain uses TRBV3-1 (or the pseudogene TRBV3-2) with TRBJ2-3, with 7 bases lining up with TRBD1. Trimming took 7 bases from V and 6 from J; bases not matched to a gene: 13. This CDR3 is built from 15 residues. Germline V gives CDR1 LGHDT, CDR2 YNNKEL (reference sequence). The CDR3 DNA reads TGTGCCAGCACCGGGGACAGTGTTAGGGCCGATACGCAGTATTTT. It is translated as CASTGDSVRADTQYF.